The 22 T cell receptor beta chains listed next were all sequenced from one sample in a study of cytomegalovirus exposure and HLA in healthy donors (dated by TCRdb to the late 2010s). The method was the immunoSEQ multiplex PCR assay. For the multiplex PCR, a mixture combining 60 forward primers for TCR Vbeta segments and 13 reverse primers for TCR Jbeta segments was used. The table comes from immuneACCESS by way of TCRdb, which keeps in-frame sequences with V and J called. Part of the clones is missing from these tables; in studies checked, under half for an unresolved V gene and the rest for unknown reasons. Within this sample are 80,000 to 100,000 clones, with around 81% of them counted one time only. The ten largest make up 4.5% to 5.5% of the sample. The sequencing input was PBMCs. The receptors stem from a man aged 35-49 years in good health and CMV-seropositive.

The chain links TRBV11-2 to TRBJ1-1, with D possibly being TRBD1 (6 bases). Trimming stripped 5 bases from V and 3 bases from J, with 25 bases between. Looked up from germline, CDR1 is SGHAT and CDR2 is FQNNGV. The CDR3 runs to 18 residues. DNA for the CDR3: TGTGCCAGCAGCGCTAAACAGGGAAGTACTAGAAAGGACACTGAAGCTTTCTTT. Its translation is CASSAKQGSTRKDTEAFF.

A few counts support this clone. V and J are TRBV19 and TRBJ2-1, with 8 bases matching TRBD2. Trimming removed 1 base from V and 6 bases from J; junction bases left unmatched: 5. Germline V gives CDR1 LNHDA, CDR2 SQIVND (reference sequence). The CDR3 length is 15 residues. CDR3 DNA sequence: TGTGCCAGTAGTATAGGGGTAGCGGGACTCAATGAGCAGTTCTTC. It specifies CASSIGVAGLNEQFF.

This chain connects TRBV6-5 to TRBJ2-1, with 8 bases matching TRBD2. Germline V gene sequence: CDR1 MNHEY, CDR2 SVGAGI. J lost 2 bases, V lost 5 bases, and 5 bases had no gene match. CDR3 length: 15 residues. CDR3 in DNA: TGTGCCAGCAGTCAAACTAGCGGACCCTACAATGAGCAGTTCTTC. It codes for CASSQTSGPYNEQFF.

The chain links TRBV2 to TRBJ1-1; D ambiguous. CDR3 length: 14 residues. The V end was cut by 1 base, the J end by 0 bases, with 6 bases between. Germline V gene sequence: CDR1 SNHLY, CDR2 FYNNEI. DNA of the CDR3: TGTGCCAGCAGTGAAGGGCAGATGAACACTGAAGCTTTCTTT. This gives the protein CASSEGQMNTEAFF.

The gene calls are TRBV5-1 and TRBJ1-1, with 7 bases lining up with TRBD1. J lost 0 bases, V lost 4 bases, and 9 bases had no gene match. The CDR3 sequence is 16 residues long. Germline assignment: CDR1 SGHRS and CDR2 YFSETQ. The CDR3 sequence: CASSRDRANMNTEAFF. Here the CDR3 DNA reads TGCGCCAGCAGCCGTGACAGGGCGAACATGAACACTGAAGCTTTCTTT. Filled out from reference TRBV5-1 and TRBJ1-1, the complete variable domain reads KAGVTQTPRYLIKTRGQQVTLSCSPISGHRSVSWYQQTPGQGLQFLFEYFSETQRNKGNFPGRFSGRQFSNSRSEMNVSTLELGDSALYLCASSRDRANMNTEAFFGQGTRLTVV.

The chain carries TRBV6-1 and TRBJ1-6, with 7 bases that match TRBD1. Germline CDR1 reads MNHNS; CDR2 reads SASEGT. The CDR3 totals 14 residues. The J segment lost 10 bases and the V segment lost 4 bases, leaving 7 bases of the junction unmatched. CDR3 nucleotide sequence: TGTGCCAGCAGTGGGAGAGACAGGGCCTCACCCCTCCACTTT. Translated: CASSGRDRASPLHF.

J is TRBJ2-1 and V is TRBV9; TRBD1 matches 7 bases. CDR3 size: 14 residues. Trimming at V came to 2 bases and at J to 5 bases, leaving 4 bases not matched to a gene. Per the germline V gene, CDR1 is SGDLS and CDR2 is YYNGEE. CDR3 protein: CASSVYRGNNEQFF. The DNA of the CDR3 is TGTGCCAGCAGCGTTTACAGGGGCAACAATGAGCAGTTCTTC.

The chain is built from TRBV6-5 and TRBJ1-5; D is possibly TRBD1 (5 bases). Germline assignment: CDR1 MNHEY and CDR2 SVGAGI. The CDR3 extends over 12 amino acids. V lost 5 bases and J lost 14, with 16 bases in between. The chain's CDR3 is CASSQFDSPEHF. CDR3 coding DNA: TGTGCCAGCAGTCAATTCGACAGCCCGGAGCATTTT.

V and J are TRBV28 and TRBJ2-7, with D tentatively TRBD1 (6 bases). V was trimmed by 5 bases and J by 2 bases, leaving 19 bases between them. The CDR3 is made up of 16 amino acids. From germline, CDR1 is MDHEN and CDR2 SYDVKM. CDR3 loop: CASSPPRGVATYEQYF. CDR3 DNA sequence: TGTGCCAGCAGTCCCCCCAGGGGAGTTGCTACCTACGAGCAGTACTTC.

CDR3 loop: CATSPATEGTDTEAFF. The DNA for the CDR3 is TGTGCGACGAGTCCGGCTACAGAGGGGACAGACACTGAAGCTTTCTTT. V usage is TRBV6-6 and J usage is TRBJ1-1; 7 bases fit TRBD1. The germline CDR1 and CDR2 sequences are MNHNY and SVGAGI (reference sequence). The CDR3 is 16 residues long.

The genes are TRBV6-6 and TRBJ2-6, with D possibly being TRBD1 (6 bases). This CDR3 comprises 15 residues. Germline CDR1 reads MNHNY; CDR2 reads SVGAGI (reference sequence). V was clipped by 5 bases and J by 4 bases, with 12 bases between them. CDR3 in DNA: TGTGCCAGCAGTACAGGGTCTTACGGGGCCAACGTCCTGACTTTC. Encoded protein: CASSTGSYGANVLTF.

This rearrangement joins TRBV19 to TRBJ2-7, with a possible D match to TRBD1 (5 bases). The CDR3 consists of 14 residues. CDR1 is LNHDA and CDR2 is SQIVND in the germline V gene (reference sequence). The germline V and J ends were trimmed by 9 bases and 2 bases, with 17 bases remaining between them. CDR3 sequence (DNA): TGTGCCAGCGCCCCAGGGATAAAGGCCTACGAGCAGTACTTC. This translates into CASAPGIKAYEQYF.

The rearrangement uses TRBV27 and TRBJ1-6, with TRBD1 matching over 8 bases. J was trimmed by 8 bases and V by 3 bases; bases with no gene match: 9. The CDR3 loop spans 16 amino acids. CDR1 is MNHEY and CDR2 is SMNVEV in the germline V gene (reference sequence). CDR3 protein: CASSFGTGQVYSPLHF. For the CDR3, the DNA is TGTGCCAGCAGTTTCGGGACGGGACAGGTTTATTCACCCCTCCACTTT.

This chain joins TRBV28 and TRBJ2-3, with TRBD2 matching 7 bases. The CDR3 consists of 17 residues. V gave up 3 bases and J gave up 6 bases; unmatched junction bases: 15. CDR1 and CDR2 from the germline V gene are MDHEN and SYDVKM. CDR3 nucleotides: TGTGCCAGCAGTTTGGTCGGTAGCGGGCCCCGTGGGGATACGCAGTATTTT. Encoded protein: CASSLVGSGPRGDTQYF. The whole variable domain, remainder taken from reference TRBV28 and TRBJ2-3, is DVKVTQSSRYLVKRTGEKVFLECVQDMDHENMFWYRQDPGLGLRLIYFSYDVKMKEKGDIPEGYSVSREKKERFSLILESASTNQTSMYLCASSLVGSGPRGDTQYFGPGTRLTVL.

This chain uses TRBV19 with TRBJ2-2, with 9 bases fitting TRBD1. The CDR3 runs 16 residues. The junction had 7 bases not matched to a gene; V was cut back by 4 bases and J by 4 bases. Germline V CDR1 and CDR2: LNHDA, SQIVND (reference sequence). The CDR3 DNA reads TGTGCCAGTAGTAGGGACAGGGCGTCGGCCACCGGGGAGCTGTTTTTT. It codes for CASSRDRASATGELFF.

CDR3: CASSPRASGRGYNEQFF. CDR3 in DNA: TGTGCCAGCTCACCAAGGGCTAGCGGGAGAGGATACAATGAGCAGTTCTTC. The gene calls are TRBV18 and TRBJ2-1; 10 nucleotides agree with TRBD2. This CDR3 has 17 amino acids. CDR1 is KGHSH, CDR2 LQKENI, per germline. Unmatched junction bases numbered 8, after V lost 2 bases and J lost 4 bases.

This clone came up a few times. The chain joins TRBV19 to TRBJ1-1, with D perhaps TRBD1 (6 bases). V was cut by 7 bases and J by 4 bases, with 16 bases left in between. The germline V gene encodes CDR1 LNHDA and CDR2 SQIVND (reference sequence). This CDR3 region has 14 residues. CDR3 nucleotide sequence: TGTGCCAGTATGCCGACGACAGGCATCACTGAAGCTTTCTTT. It specifies CASMPTTGITEAFF.

The rearrangement links TRBV10-3 to TRBJ1-1; TRBD1 might be the D (5 bases). The germline gives CDR1 ENHRY, CDR2 SYGVKD. This CDR3 comprises 14 residues. Trimming pared 2 bases from V and 4 bases from J, leaving 11 bases between. The CDR3 sequence is CAISENSQGTEAFF. For the CDR3, the DNA is TGTGCCATCAGTGAGAACAGCCAGGGCACTGAAGCTTTCTTT.

This clone was detected only once. The V and J genes are TRBV19 and TRBJ2-5; 8 nucleotides line up with TRBD2. The CDR3 is 15 amino acids. V shed 2 bases, J shed 9 bases, and the junction held 11 bases outside the gene matches. Germline-derived CDR1 and CDR2 are LNHDA and SQIVND (reference sequence). The CDR3 reads CASSIHSGGDRAQYF. The DNA for the CDR3 is TGTGCCAGTAGTATACATTCCGGGGGGGACCGGGCCCAGTACTTC.

The chain uses TRBV7-2 and TRBJ1-3; possibly TRBD1 for D (5 bases). The CDR3 is 16 residues long. V lost 1 base, J lost 0 bases, and 10 bases lay in between. From germline, CDR1 is SGHTA and CDR2 FQGNSA. The CDR3 DNA is TGTGCCAGCAGCTTAGGACGGGGGGGCTCTGGAAACACCATATATTTT. This translates into CASSLGRGGSGNTIYF.

This rearrangement joins TRBV29-1 to TRBJ2-1; D might be TRBD2 (6 bases). The CDR3 spans 10 residues. Deletions cut 6 bases from V and 9 bases from J, with 9 bases between. The germline gives CDR1 SQVTM, CDR2 ANQGSEA. CDR3 bases: TGCAGCGTCCGGAGGGGTGAGCAGTTCTTC. Protein product: CSVRRGEQFF.

Concerning this clone itself: Germline and junction disagree at one end, which may indicate a read error. This sequence joins TRBV7-9 and TRBJ1-4, with D perhaps TRBD1 (6 bases). CDR1 is SEHNR, CDR2 FQNEAQ, per germline (reference sequence). The CDR3 spans 15 residues. The CDR3 loop reads CSSSPTGQGSEKLFF. CDR3 DNA: TGTTCCAGCAGCCCGACGGGGCAGGGGAGTGAAAAACTGTTTTTT.